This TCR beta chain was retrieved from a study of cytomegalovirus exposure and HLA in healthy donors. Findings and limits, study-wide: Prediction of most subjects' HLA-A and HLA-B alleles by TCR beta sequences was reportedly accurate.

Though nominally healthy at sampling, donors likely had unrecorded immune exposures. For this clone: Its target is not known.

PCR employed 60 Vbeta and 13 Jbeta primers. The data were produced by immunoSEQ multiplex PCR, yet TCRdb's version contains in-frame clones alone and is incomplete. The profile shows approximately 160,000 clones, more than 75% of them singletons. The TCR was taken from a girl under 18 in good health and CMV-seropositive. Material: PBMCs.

CDR3 loop: CASSPGLGTQRGQPQHF. The CDR3 DNA reads TGTGCCAGCTCACCGGGGCTAGGCACGCAGCGAGGTCAGCCCCAGCATTTT. The chain has TRBV18 and TRBJ1-5; D might be TRBD1 (5 bases). V was shortened by 3 bases and J by 6 bases, with 21 bases between the two germline ends. The CDR3 runs 17 residues. Germline assignment: CDR1 KGHSH and CDR2 LQKENI.